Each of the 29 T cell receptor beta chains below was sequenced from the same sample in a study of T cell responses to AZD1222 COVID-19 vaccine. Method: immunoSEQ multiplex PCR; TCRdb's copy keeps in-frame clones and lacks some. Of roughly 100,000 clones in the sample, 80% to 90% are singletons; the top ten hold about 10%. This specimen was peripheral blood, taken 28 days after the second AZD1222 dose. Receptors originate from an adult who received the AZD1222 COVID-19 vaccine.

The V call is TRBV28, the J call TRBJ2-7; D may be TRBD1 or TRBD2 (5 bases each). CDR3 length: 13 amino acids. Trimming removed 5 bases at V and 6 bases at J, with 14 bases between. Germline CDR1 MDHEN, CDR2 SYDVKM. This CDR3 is CASSGTTLGEQYF. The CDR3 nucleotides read TGTGCCAGCAGTGGGACCACCCTGGGCGAGCAGTACTTC.

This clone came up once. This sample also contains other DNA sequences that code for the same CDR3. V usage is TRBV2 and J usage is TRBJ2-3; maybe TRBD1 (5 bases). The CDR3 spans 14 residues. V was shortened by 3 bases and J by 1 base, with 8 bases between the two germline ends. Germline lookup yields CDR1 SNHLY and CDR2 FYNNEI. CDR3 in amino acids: CASSEQGGTDTQYF. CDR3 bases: TGTGCCAGCAGTGAGCAAGGGGGCACAGATACGCAGTATTTT.

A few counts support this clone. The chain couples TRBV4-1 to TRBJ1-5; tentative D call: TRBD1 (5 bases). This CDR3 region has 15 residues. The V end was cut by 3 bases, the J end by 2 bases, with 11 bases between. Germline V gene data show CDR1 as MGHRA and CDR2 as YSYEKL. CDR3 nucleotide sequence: TGCGCCAGCAGCCAGATAGGGACTGGCAATCAGCCCCAGCATTTT. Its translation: CASSQIGTGNQPQHF.

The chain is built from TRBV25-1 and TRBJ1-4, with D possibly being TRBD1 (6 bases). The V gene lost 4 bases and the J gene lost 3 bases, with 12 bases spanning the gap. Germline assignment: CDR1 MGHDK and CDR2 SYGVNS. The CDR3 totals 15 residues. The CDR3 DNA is TGTGCCAGCAGTGCCCAGGGGAATCCTAATGAAAAACTGTTTTTT. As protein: CASSAQGNPNEKLFF.

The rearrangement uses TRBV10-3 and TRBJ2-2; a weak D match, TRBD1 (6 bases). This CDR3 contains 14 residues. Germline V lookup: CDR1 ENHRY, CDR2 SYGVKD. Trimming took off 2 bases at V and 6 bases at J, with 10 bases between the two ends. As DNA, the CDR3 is TGTGCCATCAGTGAGACAGGGTCGGCCGGGGAGCTGTTTTTT. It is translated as CAISETGSAGELFF.

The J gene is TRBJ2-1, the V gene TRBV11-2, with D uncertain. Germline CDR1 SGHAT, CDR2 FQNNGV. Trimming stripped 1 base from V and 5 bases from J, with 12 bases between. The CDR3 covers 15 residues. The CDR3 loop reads CASSLVAVRNNEQFF. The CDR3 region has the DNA TGTGCCAGCAGCTTAGTGGCTGTCAGAAACAATGAGCAGTTCTTC.

Written as DNA, the CDR3 is TGTGCCAGCAGTCGACATCTTAGCAATCAGCCCCAGCATTTT. It specifies CASSRHLSNQPQHF. The V gene is TRBV6-5, the J gene TRBJ1-5; D remains unclear. Trimming removed 5 bases from V and 0 bases from J, with 8 bases in between. The CDR3 runs to 14 residues. Germline-derived CDR1 and CDR2 are MNHEY and SVGAGI.

DNA of the CDR3: TGCAGCGTTGAGGGATCTTCCTACGAGCAGTACTTC. It encodes CSVEGSSYEQYF. The chain uses TRBV29-1 and TRBJ2-7; D remains unclear. The CDR3 has 12 amino acids. Germline V CDR1 and CDR2: SQVTM, ANQGSEA. V dropped 3 bases and J dropped 1 base, with 7 bases sitting between them.

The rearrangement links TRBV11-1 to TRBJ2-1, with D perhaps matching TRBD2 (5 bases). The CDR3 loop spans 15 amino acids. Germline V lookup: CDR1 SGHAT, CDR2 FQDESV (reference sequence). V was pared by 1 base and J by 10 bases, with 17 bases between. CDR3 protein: CASSLDVLAGEEQFF. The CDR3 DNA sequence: TGTGCCAGCAGCTTAGATGTGCTAGCCGGGGAAGAGCAGTTCTTC.

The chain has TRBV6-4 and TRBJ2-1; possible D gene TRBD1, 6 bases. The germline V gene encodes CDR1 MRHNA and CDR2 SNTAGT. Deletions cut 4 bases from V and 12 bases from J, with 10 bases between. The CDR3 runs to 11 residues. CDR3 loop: CASSAGTRQFF. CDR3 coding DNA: TGTGCCAGCAGTGCGGGGACAAGGCAGTTCTTC.

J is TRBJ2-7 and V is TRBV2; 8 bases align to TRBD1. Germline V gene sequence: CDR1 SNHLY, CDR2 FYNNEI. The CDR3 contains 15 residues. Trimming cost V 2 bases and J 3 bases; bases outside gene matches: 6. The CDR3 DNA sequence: TGTGCCAGCAGTGAATGGAGCGGACAGGGCTACGAGCAGTACTTC. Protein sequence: CASSEWSGQGYEQYF.

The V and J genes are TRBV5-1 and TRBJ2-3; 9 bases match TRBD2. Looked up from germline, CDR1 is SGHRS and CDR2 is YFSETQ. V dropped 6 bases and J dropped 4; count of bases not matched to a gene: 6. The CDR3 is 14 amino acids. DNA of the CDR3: TGCGCCAGCAATTACGGGACTAGCTCAGATACGCAGTATTTT. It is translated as CASNYGTSSDTQYF.

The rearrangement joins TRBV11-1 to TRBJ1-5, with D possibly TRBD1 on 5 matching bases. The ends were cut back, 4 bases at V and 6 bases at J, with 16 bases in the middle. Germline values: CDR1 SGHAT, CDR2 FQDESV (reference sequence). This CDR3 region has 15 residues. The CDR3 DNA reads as TGTGCCAGCAGCTACCGGGCCCTGGGGGGTCAGCCCCAGCATTTT. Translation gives CASSYRALGGQPQHF.

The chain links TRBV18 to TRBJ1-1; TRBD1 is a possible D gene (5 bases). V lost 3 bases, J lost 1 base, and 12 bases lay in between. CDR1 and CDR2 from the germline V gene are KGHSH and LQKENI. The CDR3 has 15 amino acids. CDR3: CASSPGQSRNTEAFF. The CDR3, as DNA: TGTGCCAGCTCACCCGGACAATCGCGGAACACTGAAGCTTTCTTT.

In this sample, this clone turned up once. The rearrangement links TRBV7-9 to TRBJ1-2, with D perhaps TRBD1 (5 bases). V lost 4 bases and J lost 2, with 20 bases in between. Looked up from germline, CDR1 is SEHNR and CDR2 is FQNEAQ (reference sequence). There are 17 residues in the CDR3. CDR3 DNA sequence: TGTGCCAGCAGCTCCGGGGCACGGTTATCGCCCAACTATGGCTACACCTTC. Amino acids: CASSSGARLSPNYGYTF.

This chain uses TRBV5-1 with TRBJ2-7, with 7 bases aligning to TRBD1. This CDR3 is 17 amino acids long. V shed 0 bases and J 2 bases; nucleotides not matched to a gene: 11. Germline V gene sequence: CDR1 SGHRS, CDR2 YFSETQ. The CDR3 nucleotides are TGCGCCAGCAGCTTGGGGCCTCGACAGGGAAAAGCCTACGAGCAGTACTTC. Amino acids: CASSLGPRQGKAYEQYF.

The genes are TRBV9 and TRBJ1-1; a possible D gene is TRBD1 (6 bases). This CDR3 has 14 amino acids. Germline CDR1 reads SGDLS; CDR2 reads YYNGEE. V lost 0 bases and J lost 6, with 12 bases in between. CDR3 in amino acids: CASSVVSGEAEAFF. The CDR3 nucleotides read TGTGCCAGCAGCGTAGTATCAGGGGAGGCTGAAGCTTTCTTT.

This CDR3 is CASSPGTSGWETQYF. CDR3 bases: TGTGCCAGCAGCCCCGGGACTAGCGGATGGGAGACCCAGTACTTC. The chain employs TRBV5-5 and TRBJ2-5; 11 bases are shared with TRBD2. With V trimmed by 4 bases and J by 5 bases, 7 bases remained unmatched. Germline V gives CDR1 SGHKS, CDR2 YYEKEE (reference sequence). The CDR3 totals 15 residues.

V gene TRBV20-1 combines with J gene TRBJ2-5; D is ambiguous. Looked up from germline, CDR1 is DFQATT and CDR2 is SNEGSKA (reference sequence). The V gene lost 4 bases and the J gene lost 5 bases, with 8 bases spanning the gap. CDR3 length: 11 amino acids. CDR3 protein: CSAILLETQYF. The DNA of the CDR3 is TGCAGTGCTATCCTCTTGGAGACCCAGTACTTC.

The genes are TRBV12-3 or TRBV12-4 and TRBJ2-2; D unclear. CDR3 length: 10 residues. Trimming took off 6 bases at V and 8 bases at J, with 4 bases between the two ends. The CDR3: CASRGGELFF. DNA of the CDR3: TGTGCCAGCAGGGGGGGGGAGCTGTTTTTT.

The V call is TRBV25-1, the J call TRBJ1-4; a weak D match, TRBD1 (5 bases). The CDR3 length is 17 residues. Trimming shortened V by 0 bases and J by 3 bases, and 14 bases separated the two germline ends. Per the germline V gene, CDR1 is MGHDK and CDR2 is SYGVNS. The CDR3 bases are TGTGCCAGCAGTGAATACGAGGGGAGGGCAGCTAATGAAAAACTGTTTTTT. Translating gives CASSEYEGRAANEKLFF.

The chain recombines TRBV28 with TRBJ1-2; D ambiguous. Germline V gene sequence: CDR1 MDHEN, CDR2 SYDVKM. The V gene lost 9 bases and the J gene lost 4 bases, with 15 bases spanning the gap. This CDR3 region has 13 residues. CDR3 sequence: CASSKGGPYGYTF. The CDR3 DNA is TGTGCCAGTTCCAAGGGAGGACCCTATGGCTACACCTTC.

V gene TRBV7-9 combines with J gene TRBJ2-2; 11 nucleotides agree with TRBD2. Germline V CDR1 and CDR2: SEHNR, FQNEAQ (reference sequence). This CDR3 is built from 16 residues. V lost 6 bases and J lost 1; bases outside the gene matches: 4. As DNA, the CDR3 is TGTGCCAGCAGTCCAACTAGCGGGGGGAACACCGGGGAGCTGTTTTTT. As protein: CASSPTSGGNTGELFF.

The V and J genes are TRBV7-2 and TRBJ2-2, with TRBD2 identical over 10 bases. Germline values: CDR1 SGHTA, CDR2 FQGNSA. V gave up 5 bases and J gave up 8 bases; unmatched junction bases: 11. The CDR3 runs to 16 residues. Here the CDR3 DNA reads TGTGCCAGCAGCCCTCCCAGCGGGGGGGCTAGGGGGGAGCTGTTTTTT. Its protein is CASSPPSGGARGELFF.

CDR3 nucleotides: TGTGCCAGCAGCTTAATGGCCGGCGAGCAGTACTTC. Amino acids: CASSLMAGEQYF. This chain connects TRBV7-2 to TRBJ2-7, with unresolved D. Germline values: CDR1 SGHTA, CDR2 FQGNSA. CDR3 length: 12 residues. V lost 2 bases to trimming and J lost 6 bases, with 8 bases between them.

CDR3 nucleotide sequence: TGTGCCAGCAGTTCCACAGGGGAGGGCTATGGCTACACCTTC. As protein: CASSSTGEGYGYTF. The V call is TRBV28, the J call TRBJ1-2, with 7 bases identical to TRBD1. The V gene end was trimmed by 4 bases and the J gene end by 4 bases; junction bases not matched to a gene: 6. The CDR3 is 14 residues long. Germline assignment: CDR1 MDHEN and CDR2 SYDVKM.

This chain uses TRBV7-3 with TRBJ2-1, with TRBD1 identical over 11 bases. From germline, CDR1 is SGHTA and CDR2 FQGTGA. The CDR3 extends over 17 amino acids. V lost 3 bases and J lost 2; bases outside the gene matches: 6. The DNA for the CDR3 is TGTGCCAGCAGCTTCGGACAGGGGGCTCTCCCCTACAATGAGCAGTTCTTC. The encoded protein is CASSFGQGALPYNEQFF.

The CDR3 sequence is CASSQPGQGARGYTF. CDR3 bases: TGCGCCAGCAGCCAACCGGGACAGGGGGCGCGGGGCTACACCTTC. This chain uses TRBV4-1 with TRBJ1-2; 12 nucleotides line up with TRBD1. CDR1 and CDR2 (germline): MGHRA, YSYEKL. The CDR3 is 15 residues long. V dropped 2 bases and J dropped 8; count of bases not matched to a gene: 6.

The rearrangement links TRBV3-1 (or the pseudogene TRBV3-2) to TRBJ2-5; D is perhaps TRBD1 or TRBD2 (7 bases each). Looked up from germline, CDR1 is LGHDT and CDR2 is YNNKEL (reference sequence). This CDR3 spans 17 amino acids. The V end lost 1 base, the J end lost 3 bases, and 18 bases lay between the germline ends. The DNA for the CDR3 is TGTGCCAGCAGCCAAGGGGTCGCTTCAGGGGGGGAAGAGACCCAGTACTTC. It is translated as CASSQGVASGGEETQYF.